These 5 T cell receptor beta chains were sequenced from one sample in a study of blood T cell repertoires in COVID-19. The assay was immunoSEQ multiplex PCR, and TCRdb's table has in-frame clones only and misses some. The table has roughly 170,000 clones, 70% to 90% seen once. Sample: peripheral blood. The receptor set was obtained from a man between 70 and 80 years old with active or convalescent COVID-19.

J is TRBJ1-5 and V is TRBV6-2 or TRBV6-3; D is possibly TRBD1 (5 bases). With 6 bases removed from V and 4 bases from J, the gap between germline ends came to 13 bases. In germline, CDR1 is MNHEY, CDR2 SVGEGT. This CDR3 spans 14 amino acids. The DNA for the CDR3 is TGTGCCAGCAGCCTGGGACTGGGAAATCAGCCCCAGCATTTT. Amino acids: CASSLGLGNQPQHF.

The rearrangement joins TRBV5-8 to TRBJ1-5, with 11 bases identical to TRBD1. J was trimmed by 6 bases and V by 4 bases; bases with no gene match: 6. Germline V gene sequence: CDR1 SGHTS, CDR2 YDEGEE. CDR3 size: 15 residues. The chain's CDR3 is CASSAGQGAGQPQHF. As DNA, the CDR3 is TGTGCCAGCAGCGCCGGACAGGGGGCAGGTCAGCCCCAGCATTTT.

V usage is TRBV10-3 and J usage is TRBJ2-5; TRBD2 might be the D (6 bases). This CDR3 spans 15 amino acids. Trimming left V 5 bases short and J 2 bases short, with 15 bases between. CDR1 is ENHRY, CDR2 SYGVKD, per germline. As DNA, the CDR3 is TGTGCCATCAGTTTCAATGAGCGGGCTCAAGAGACCCAGTACTTC. It translates to CAISFNERAQETQYF.

The chain is built from TRBV27 and TRBJ2-1; 9 bases map to TRBD1. The CDR3 has 13 residues. The V segment lost 8 bases and the J segment 6 bases; nucleotides outside the gene matches: 5. Germline-derived CDR1 and CDR2 are MNHEY and SMNVEV (reference sequence). The CDR3 DNA reads TGTGCCAGCGCAAACAGGGGGCGCAATGAGCAGTTCTTC. Protein product: CASANRGRNEQFF.

The chain links TRBV12-3 or TRBV12-4 to TRBJ1-3; D might be TRBD1 (5 bases). The V end lost 6 bases, the J end lost 0 bases, and 6 bases lay between the germline ends. The CDR3 runs to 13 residues. The CDR3 DNA reads as TGTGCCAGCAGCAGGGACTCTGGAAACACCATATATTTT. Protein: CASSRDSGNTIYF.